This TCR beta chain was identified during a study of blood T cell repertoires in COVID-19. Whole-study context: Spain, Italy and the United States supplied samples that represented acute and convalescent COVID-19.

CDR1 and CDR2 from the germline V gene are DFQATT and SNEGSKA (reference sequence). This CDR3 spans 14 amino acids. Deletions cut 3 bases from V and 7 bases from J, with 16 bases between. Using immunoSEQ multiplex PCR, the repertoire was profiled, and TCRdb retains in-frame clones only, with some absent. The repertoire holds approximately 140,000 clones, with over 65% as singletons. Sequenced material: peripheral blood. The V call is TRBV20-1, the J call TRBJ1-5, with D hard to call. The TCR comes from a man aged 50-60 years with acute or convalescent COVID-19. The CDR3 protein is CSASIPGEGQPQHF. The CDR3 coding sequence is TGCAGTGCTAGTATTCCGGGAGAAGGACAGCCCCAGCATTTT.